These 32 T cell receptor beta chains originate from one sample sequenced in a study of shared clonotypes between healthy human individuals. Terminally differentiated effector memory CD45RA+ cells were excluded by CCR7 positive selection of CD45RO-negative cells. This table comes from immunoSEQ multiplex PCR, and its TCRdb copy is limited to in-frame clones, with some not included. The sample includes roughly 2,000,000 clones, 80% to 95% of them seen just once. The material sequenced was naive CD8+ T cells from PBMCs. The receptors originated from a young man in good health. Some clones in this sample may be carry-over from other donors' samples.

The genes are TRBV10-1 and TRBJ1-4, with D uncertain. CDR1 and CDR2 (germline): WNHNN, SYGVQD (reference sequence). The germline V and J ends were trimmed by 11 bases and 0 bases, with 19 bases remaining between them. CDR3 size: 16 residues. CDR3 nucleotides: TGCGCCGGATCTTTGGTAAAGGACGCAACTAATGAAAAACTGTTTTTT. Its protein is CAGSLVKDATNEKLFF.

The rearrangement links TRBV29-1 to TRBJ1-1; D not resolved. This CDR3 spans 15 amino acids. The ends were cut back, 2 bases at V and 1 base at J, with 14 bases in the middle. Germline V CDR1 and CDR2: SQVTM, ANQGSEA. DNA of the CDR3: TGCAGCGTTGAATCCCTTCATTTCGGGAACACTGAAGCTTTCTTT. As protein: CSVESLHFGNTEAFF.

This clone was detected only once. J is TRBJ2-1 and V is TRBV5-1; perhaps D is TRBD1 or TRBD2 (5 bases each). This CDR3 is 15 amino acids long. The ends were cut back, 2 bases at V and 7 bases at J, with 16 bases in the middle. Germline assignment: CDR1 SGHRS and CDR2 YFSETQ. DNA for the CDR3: TGCGCCAGCAGCTTCGTACAGGCGGGCTTTAATGAGCAGTTCTTC. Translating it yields CASSFVQAGFNEQFF.

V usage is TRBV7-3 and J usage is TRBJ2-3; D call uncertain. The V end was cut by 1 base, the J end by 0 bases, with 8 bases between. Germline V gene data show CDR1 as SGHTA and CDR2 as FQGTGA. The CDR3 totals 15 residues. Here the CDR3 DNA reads TGTGCCAGCAGCTTAAGTGGGTATAGCACAGATACGCAGTATTTT. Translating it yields CASSLSGYSTDTQYF.

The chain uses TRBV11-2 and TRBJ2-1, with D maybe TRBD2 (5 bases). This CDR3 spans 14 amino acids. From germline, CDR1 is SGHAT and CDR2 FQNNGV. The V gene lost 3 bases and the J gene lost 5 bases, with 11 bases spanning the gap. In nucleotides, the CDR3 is TGTGCCAGCAGCTTCCTTGAGGGCGACAATGAGCAGTTCTTC. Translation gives CASSFLEGDNEQFF.

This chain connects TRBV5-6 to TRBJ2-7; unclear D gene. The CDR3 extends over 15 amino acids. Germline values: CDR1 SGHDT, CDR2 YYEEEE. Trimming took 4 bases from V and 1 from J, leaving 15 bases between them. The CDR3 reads CASSHRPTSSYEQYF. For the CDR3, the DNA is TGTGCCAGCAGCCACCGCCCGACCTCGTCCTACGAGCAGTACTTC.

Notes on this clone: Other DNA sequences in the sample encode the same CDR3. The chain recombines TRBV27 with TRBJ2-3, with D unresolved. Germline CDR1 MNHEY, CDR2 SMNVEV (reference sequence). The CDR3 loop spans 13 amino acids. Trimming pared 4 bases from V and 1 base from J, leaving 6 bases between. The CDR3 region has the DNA TGTGCCAGCAGTTCTCTGGGCACAGATACGCAGTATTTT. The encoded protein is CASSSLGTDTQYF.

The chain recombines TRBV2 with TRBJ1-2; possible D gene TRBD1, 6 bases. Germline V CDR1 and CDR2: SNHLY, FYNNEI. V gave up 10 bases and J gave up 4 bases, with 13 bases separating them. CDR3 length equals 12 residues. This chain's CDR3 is CAMWTALYGYTF. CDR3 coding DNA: TGTGCCATGTGGACAGCCCTCTATGGCTACACCTTC.

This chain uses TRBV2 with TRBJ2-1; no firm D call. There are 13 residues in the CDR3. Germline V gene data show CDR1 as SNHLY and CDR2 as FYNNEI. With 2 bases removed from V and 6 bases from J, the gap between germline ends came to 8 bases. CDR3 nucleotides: TGTGCCAGCAGTGAATCGCGGCTCAATGAGCAGTTCTTC. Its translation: CASSESRLNEQFF.

CDR3 nucleotides: TGCGCCAGCAGCCAAGGGACAGCCGTCTATGGCTACACCTTC. Translating gives CASSQGTAVYGYTF. The rearrangement links TRBV4-3 to TRBJ1-2, with D perhaps TRBD1 (6 bases). Germline V gene sequence: CDR1 LGHNA, CDR2 YSLEER. The V end lost 1 base, the J end lost 4 bases, and 10 bases lay between the germline ends. This CDR3 has 14 residues.

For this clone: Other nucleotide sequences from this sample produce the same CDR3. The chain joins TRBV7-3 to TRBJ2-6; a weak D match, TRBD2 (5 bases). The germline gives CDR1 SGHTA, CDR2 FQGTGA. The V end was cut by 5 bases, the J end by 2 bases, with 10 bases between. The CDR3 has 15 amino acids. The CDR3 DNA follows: TGTGCCAGCAGCCTCCCCGGGGCTGGGGCCAACGTCCTGACTTTC. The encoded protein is CASSLPGAGANVLTF.

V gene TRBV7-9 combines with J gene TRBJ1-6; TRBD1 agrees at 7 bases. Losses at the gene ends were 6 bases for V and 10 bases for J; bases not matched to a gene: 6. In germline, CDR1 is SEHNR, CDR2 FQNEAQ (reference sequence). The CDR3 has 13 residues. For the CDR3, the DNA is TGTGCCAGCAGGAAACAGGGGAAATCACCCCTCCACTTT. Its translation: CASRKQGKSPLHF.

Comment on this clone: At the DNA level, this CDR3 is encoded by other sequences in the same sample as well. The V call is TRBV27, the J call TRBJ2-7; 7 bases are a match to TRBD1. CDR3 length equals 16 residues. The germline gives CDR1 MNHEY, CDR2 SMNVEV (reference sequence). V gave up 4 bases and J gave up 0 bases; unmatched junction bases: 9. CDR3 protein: CASSYSTGALSYEQYF. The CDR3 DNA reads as TGTGCCAGCAGTTATTCAACAGGGGCCCTCTCCTACGAGCAGTACTTC.

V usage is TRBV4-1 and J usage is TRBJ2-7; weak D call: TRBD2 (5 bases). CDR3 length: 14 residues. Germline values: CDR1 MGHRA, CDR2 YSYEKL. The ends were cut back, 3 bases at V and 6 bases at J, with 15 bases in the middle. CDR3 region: CASSHSGIPSEQYF. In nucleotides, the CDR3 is TGCGCCAGCAGCCATTCCGGGATCCCTAGCGAGCAGTACTTC.

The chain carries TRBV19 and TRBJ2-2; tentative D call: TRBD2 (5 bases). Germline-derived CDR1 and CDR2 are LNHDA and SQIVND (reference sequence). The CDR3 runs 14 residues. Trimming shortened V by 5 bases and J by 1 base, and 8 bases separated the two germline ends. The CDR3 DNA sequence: TGTGCCAGTAGTTGGAGGCGGAACACCGGGGAGCTGTTTTTT. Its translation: CASSWRRNTGELFF.

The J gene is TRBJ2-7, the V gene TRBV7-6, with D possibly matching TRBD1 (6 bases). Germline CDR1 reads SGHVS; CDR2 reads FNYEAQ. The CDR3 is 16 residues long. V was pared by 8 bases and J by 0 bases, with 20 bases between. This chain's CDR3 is CASAGRGPPDSYEQYF. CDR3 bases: TGTGCCAGCGCTGGCAGGGGTCCTCCTGACTCCTACGAGCAGTACTTC.

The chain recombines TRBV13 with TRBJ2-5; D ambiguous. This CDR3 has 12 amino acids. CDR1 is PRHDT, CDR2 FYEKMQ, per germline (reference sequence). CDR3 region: CASATGQETQYF. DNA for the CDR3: TGTGCATCCGCAACTGGGCAAGAGACCCAGTACTTC.

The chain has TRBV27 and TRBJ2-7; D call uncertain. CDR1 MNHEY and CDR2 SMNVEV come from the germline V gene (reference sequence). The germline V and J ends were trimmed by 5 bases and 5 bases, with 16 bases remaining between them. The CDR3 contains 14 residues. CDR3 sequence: CASSLRAPLDEQYF. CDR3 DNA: TGTGCCAGCAGTCTCCGGGCCCCTTTGGACGAGCAGTACTTC.

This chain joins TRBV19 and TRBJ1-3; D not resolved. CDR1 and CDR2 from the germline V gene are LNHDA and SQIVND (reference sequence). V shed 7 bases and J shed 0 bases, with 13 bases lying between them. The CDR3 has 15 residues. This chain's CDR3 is CASTPWAGSGNTIYF. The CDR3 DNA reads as TGTGCCAGTACCCCATGGGCCGGCTCTGGAAACACCATATATTTT.

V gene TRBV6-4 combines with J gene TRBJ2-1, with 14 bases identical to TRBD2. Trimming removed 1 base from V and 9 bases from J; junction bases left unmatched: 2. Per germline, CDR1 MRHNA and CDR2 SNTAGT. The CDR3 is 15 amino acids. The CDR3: CASSDWTSGRREQFF. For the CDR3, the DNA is TGTGCCAGCAGTGACTGGACTAGCGGGAGGCGTGAGCAGTTCTTC.

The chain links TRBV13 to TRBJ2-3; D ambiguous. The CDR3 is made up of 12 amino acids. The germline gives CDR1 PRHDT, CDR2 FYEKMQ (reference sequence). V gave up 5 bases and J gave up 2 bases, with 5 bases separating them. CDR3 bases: TGTGCCAGCAGCCCGACCACAGATACGCAGTATTTT. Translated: CASSPTTDTQYF.

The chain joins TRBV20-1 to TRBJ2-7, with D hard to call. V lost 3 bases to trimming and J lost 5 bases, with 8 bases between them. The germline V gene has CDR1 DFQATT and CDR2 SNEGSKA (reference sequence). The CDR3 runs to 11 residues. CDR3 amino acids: CSARVVNEQYF. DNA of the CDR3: TGCAGTGCTAGGGTAGTAAACGAGCAGTACTTC.

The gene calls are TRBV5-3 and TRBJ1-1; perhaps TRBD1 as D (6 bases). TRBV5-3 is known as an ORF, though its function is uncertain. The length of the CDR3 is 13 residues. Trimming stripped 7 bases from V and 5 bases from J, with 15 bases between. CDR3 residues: CARDNRGRTEAFF. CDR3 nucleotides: TGTGCCAGAGACAATCGGGGGCGAACTGAAGCTTTCTTT.

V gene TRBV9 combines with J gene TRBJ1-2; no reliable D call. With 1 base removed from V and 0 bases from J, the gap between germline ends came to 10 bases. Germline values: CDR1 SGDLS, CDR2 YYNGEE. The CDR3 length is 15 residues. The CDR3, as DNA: TGTGCCAGCAGCGTAAGCAACAGCCCTAACTATGGCTACACCTTC. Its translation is CASSVSNSPNYGYTF.

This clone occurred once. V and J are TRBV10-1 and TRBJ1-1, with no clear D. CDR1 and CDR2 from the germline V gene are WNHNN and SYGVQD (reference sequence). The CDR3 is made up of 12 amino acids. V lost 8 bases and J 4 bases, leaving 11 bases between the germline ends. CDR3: CASVRLSTEAFF. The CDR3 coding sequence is TGCGCCAGCGTAAGGCTGAGCACTGAAGCTTTCTTT.

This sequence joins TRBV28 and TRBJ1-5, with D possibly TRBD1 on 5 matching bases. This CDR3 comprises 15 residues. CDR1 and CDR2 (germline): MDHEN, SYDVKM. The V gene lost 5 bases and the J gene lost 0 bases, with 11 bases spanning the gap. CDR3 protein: CASSGGPFSNQPQHF. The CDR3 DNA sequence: TGTGCCAGCAGTGGGGGACCGTTTAGCAATCAGCCCCAGCATTTT.

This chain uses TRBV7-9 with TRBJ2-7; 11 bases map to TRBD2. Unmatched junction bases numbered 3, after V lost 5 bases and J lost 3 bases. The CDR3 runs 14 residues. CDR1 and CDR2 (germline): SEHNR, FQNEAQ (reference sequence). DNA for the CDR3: TGTGCCAGCAGCGTTAGCGGGAGGGGCTACGAGCAGTACTTC. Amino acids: CASSVSGRGYEQYF.

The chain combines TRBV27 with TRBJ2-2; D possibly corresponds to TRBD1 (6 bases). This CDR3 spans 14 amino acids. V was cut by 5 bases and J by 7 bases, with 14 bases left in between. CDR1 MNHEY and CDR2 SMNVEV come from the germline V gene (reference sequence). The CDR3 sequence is CASSPRGFFGELFF. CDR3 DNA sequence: TGTGCCAGCAGTCCTAGGGGGTTCTTCGGGGAGCTGTTTTTT.

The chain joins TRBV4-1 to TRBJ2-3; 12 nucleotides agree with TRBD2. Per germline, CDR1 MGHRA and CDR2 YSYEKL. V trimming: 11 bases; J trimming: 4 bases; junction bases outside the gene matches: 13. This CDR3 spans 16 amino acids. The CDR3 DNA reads TGCGCCTCCACAGGACTAGCGGGAACGAGCGCAGATACGCAGTATTTT. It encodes CASTGLAGTSADTQYF.

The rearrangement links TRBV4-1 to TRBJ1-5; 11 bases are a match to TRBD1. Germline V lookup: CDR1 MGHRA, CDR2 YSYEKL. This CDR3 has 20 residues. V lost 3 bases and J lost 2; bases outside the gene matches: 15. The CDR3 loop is CASSQLITGTGGIGNQPQHF. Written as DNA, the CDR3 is TGCGCCAGCAGCCAGCTGATAACCGGGACAGGGGGTATTGGCAATCAGCCCCAGCATTTT.

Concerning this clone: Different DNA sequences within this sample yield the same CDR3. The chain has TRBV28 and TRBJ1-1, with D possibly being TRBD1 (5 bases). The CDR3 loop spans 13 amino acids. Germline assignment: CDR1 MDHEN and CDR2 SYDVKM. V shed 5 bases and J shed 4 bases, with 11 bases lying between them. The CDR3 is CASSLGVGTEAFF. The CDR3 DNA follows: TGTGCCAGCAGTCTGGGGGTGGGCACTGAAGCTTTCTTT.

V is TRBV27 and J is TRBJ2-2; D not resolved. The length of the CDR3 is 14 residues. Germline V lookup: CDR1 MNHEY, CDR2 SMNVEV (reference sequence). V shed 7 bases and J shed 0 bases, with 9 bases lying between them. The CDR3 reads CASTLYANTGELFF. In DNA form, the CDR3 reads TGTGCCAGCACCTTATACGCGAACACCGGGGAGCTGTTTTTT.